These 9 T cell receptor beta chains were sequenced from one sample in a study of cytomegalovirus exposure and HLA in healthy donors. The data were produced by immunoSEQ multiplex PCR, yet TCRdb's version contains in-frame clones alone and is incomplete. The repertoire holds about 220,000 clones, with about 90% as singletons. Sequenced input: PBMCs. The receptor set was obtained from a young woman in good health and CMV-seronegative.

This CDR3 reads CASSPRTGYNEQFF. CDR3 DNA: TGTGCCAGCAGTCCCCGGACAGGTTACAATGAGCAGTTCTTC. The chain combines TRBV27 with TRBJ2-1; 7 bases are a match to TRBD1. Trimming took 5 bases from V and 4 from J; bases not matched to a gene: 5. This CDR3 has 14 amino acids. CDR1 and CDR2 (germline): MNHEY, SMNVEV (reference sequence).

This chain joins TRBV29-1 and TRBJ2-7; 7 bases fit TRBD2. The CDR3 totals 11 residues. The V gene's germline CDR1 is SQVTM and CDR2 ANQGSEA. The V segment lost 6 bases and the J segment 6 bases; nucleotides outside the gene matches: 5. CDR3 DNA sequence: TGCAGCGTACGGGGGAGGGTCGAGCAGTACTTC. Amino acids: CSVRGRVEQYF.

V usage is TRBV5-4 and J usage is TRBJ2-7; 8 nucleotides match TRBD2. J was trimmed by 2 bases and V by 4 bases; bases with no gene match: 17. This CDR3 spans 18 amino acids. Germline V gene data show CDR1 as SGHNT and CDR2 as YYREEE (reference sequence). CDR3 nucleotide sequence: TGTGCCAGCAGCGTCGACCCCGGGCGGCGGGGGGTGGCCTACGAGCAGTACTTC. Amino acid sequence: CASSVDPGRRGVAYEQYF.

This clone was counted a few times. J is TRBJ1-1 and V is TRBV20-1; D is unclear. The CDR3 covers 11 residues. Trimming left V 6 bases short and J 1 base short, with 6 bases between. Germline CDR1 DFQATT, CDR2 SNEGSKA (reference sequence). The CDR3 region is CSARSNTEAFF. CDR3 in DNA: TGCAGTGCCAGGTCGAACACTGAAGCTTTCTTT.

The chain couples TRBV6-6 to TRBJ1-4; 8 nucleotides match TRBD1. With 2 bases clipped from V and 7 bases from J, the junction kept 6 bases outside the gene matches. The CDR3 spans 15 residues. Germline CDR1 and CDR2: MNHNY and SVGAGI (reference sequence). The CDR3 DNA reads TGTGCCAGCAGTTACGGCACAGGGGGTAGTGAAAAACTGTTTTTT. Translating gives CASSYGTGGSEKLFF.

V usage is TRBV10-3 and J usage is TRBJ1-2; the D is unclear. Germline V gene data show CDR1 as ENHRY and CDR2 as SYGVKD. Trimming left V 5 bases short and J 5 bases short, with 15 bases between. The CDR3 runs to 14 residues. The CDR3 DNA reads as TGTGCCATCAGTACCCCGGAGGGTCAATATGGCTACACCTTC. Protein: CAISTPEGQYGYTF.

The chain recombines TRBV29-1 with TRBJ2-7, with 8 positions matching TRBD1. The J segment lost 0 bases and the V segment lost 7 bases, leaving 8 bases of the junction unmatched. CDR1 and CDR2 from the germline V gene are SQVTM and ANQGSEA. The CDR3 is made up of 14 amino acids. CDR3 sequence (DNA): TGCAGCGCCCAGACAGGGGTCCTCTCCTACGAGCAGTACTTC. This codes for CSAQTGVLSYEQYF.

The chain has TRBV4-1 and TRBJ2-7; 9 positions match TRBD2. CDR1 is MGHRA, CDR2 YSYEKL, per germline. The CDR3 is 14 residues long. Trimming at V came to 1 base and at J to 4 bases, leaving 2 bases not matched to a gene. The CDR3 reads CASSQAGLAYEQYF. The CDR3 nucleotides are TGCGCCAGCAGCCAAGCGGGACTAGCATACGAGCAGTACTTC.

The rearrangement uses TRBV28 and TRBJ1-2; 8 bases are a match to TRBD1. Germline V gives CDR1 MDHEN, CDR2 SYDVKM. This CDR3 has 13 residues. J was trimmed by 7 bases and V by 6 bases; bases with no gene match: 7. The CDR3 region is CASRTGQGGGYTF. The CDR3, as DNA: TGTGCCAGCAGAACAGGACAGGGAGGTGGCTACACCTTC.